Following are 12 T cell receptor beta chains from one sample sequenced in a study of T-cell reconstitution after alpha-beta-depleted transplantation in children. Unique molecular identifiers were used in preparing the TCRbeta library. TCRdb re-called the PCR reads through MiXCR, storing one row per CDR3 protein. The table has about 420,000 distinct CDR3 sequences, approximately 10% seen once. Sequencing used PBMCs from the stem cell graft donor, obtained from the stem cell graft. The receptors originated from a human donor who donated a stem cell graft to a child with acute myeloid leukemia.

This chain joins TRBV20-1 and TRBJ2-1; 10 bases align to TRBD2. The germline CDR1 and CDR2 sequences are DFQATT and SNEGSKA (reference sequence). J was trimmed by 9 bases and V by 0 bases; bases with no gene match: 11. This CDR3 spans 16 amino acids. The CDR3 spells CSARDLNLAGGGEQFF. The CDR3, as DNA: TGCAGTGCTAGAGATCTAAATTTAGCGGGAGGAGGTGAGCAGTTCTTC.

This chain connects TRBV20-1 to TRBJ2-3, with 14 positions matching TRBD2. The CDR3 loop spans 17 amino acids. The V gene end was trimmed by 7 bases and the J gene end by 4 bases; junction bases not matched to a gene: 13. The germline CDR1 and CDR2 sequences are DFQATT and SNEGSKA (reference sequence). The CDR3 region has the DNA TGCAGTGGTCGGACCTGGGGGACTAGCGGGAGTGCAGATACGCAGTATTTT. Translation gives CSGRTWGTSGSADTQYF.

This clonotype has only a few counts. The chain carries TRBV20-1 and TRBJ1-1; no reliable D call. There are 11 residues in the CDR3. In germline, CDR1 is DFQATT, CDR2 SNEGSKA (reference sequence). V lost 4 bases, J lost 8 bases, and 11 bases lay in between. CDR3 sequence: CSAITTVEAFF. In nucleotides, the CDR3 is TGCAGTGCTATAACAACCGTCGAAGCTTTCTTT.

This clonotype has only a few counts. The chain carries TRBV6-5 and TRBJ2-2, with a weak D call TRBD2 (5 bases). This CDR3 contains 16 residues. The V end lost 2 bases, the J end lost 0 bases, and 10 bases lay between the germline ends. Germline V lookup: CDR1 MNHEY, CDR2 SVGAGI. The CDR3 coding sequence is TGTGCCAGCAGTTACCGAGGAGGACCGAACACCGGGGAGCTGTTTTTT. Its translation: CASSYRGGPNTGELFF.

A few counts support this clonotype. In DNA, the CDR3 is TGCAGTGCCCGAGCCGGGAAAAAAAACATTCAGTACTTC. Amino acids: CSARAGKKNIQYF. V is TRBV20-1 and J is TRBJ2-4; D perhaps matches TRBD2 (5 bases). The V gene's germline CDR1 is DFQATT and CDR2 SNEGSKA (reference sequence). This CDR3 region has 13 residues. The ends were cut back, 6 bases at V and 4 bases at J, with 13 bases in the middle.

This clonotype was recorded a few times. The chain has TRBV12-3 or TRBV12-4 and TRBJ2-1; a possible D gene is TRBD2 (5 bases). Trimming took off 5 bases at V and 0 bases at J, with 11 bases between the two ends. This CDR3 spans 15 amino acids. CDR3 loop: CASSAAGYSYNEQFF. The CDR3 nucleotides read TGTGCCAGCAGTGCTGCGGGTTACTCCTACAATGAGCAGTTCTTC.

This sequence joins TRBV7-2 and TRBJ2-7; the D is unclear. Germline V lookup: CDR1 SGHTA, CDR2 FQGNSA. The length of the CDR3 is 11 residues. V was clipped by 2 bases and J by 5 bases, with 4 bases between them. CDR3 region: CASSLIHEQYF. In DNA, the CDR3 is TGTGCCAGCAGCTTAATCCACGAGCAGTACTTC. The whole variable domain, remainder taken from reference TRBV7-2 and TRBJ2-7, is GAGVSQSPSNKVTEKGKDVELRCDPISGHTALYWYRQSLGQGLEFLIYFQGNSAPDKSGLPSDRFSAERTGGSVSTLTIQRTQQEDSAVYLCASSLIHEQYFGPGTRLTVT.

This clonotype was seen more than once but under ten times. This rearrangement joins TRBV5-5 to TRBJ1-6, with D perhaps TRBD1 (5 bases). The CDR3 totals 15 residues. CDR1 and CDR2 (germline): SGHKS, YYEKEE (reference sequence). V dropped 3 bases and J dropped 7 bases, with 14 bases sitting between them. The CDR3 coding sequence is TGTGCCAGCAGCTCCCGGGACCGAGGGAATTCACCCCTCCACTTT. Its translation is CASSSRDRGNSPLHF.

The V gene is TRBV12-3 or TRBV12-4, the J gene TRBJ1-3; 8 nucleotides line up with TRBD1. The V gene end was trimmed by 5 bases and the J gene end by 4 bases; junction bases not matched to a gene: 7. The CDR3 extends over 15 amino acids. CDR3 bases: TGTGCCAGCAGTCCGAGACAGGGGCTAGGAAACACCATATATTTT. Translating it yields CASSPRQGLGNTIYF.

This rearrangement joins TRBV2 to TRBJ2-4; no reliable D call. Between the trimmed V and J ends, which lost 6 bases and 6 bases, there was a span of 24 bases. This CDR3 is built from 17 residues. Germline values: CDR1 SNHLY, CDR2 FYNNEI. The CDR3 loop reads CASSYEAGPLFGNIQYF. Written as DNA, the CDR3 is TGTGCCAGCAGCTACGAGGCAGGCCCCCTTTTTGGAAACATTCAGTACTTC.

This clonotype was found a few times. V usage is TRBV19 and J usage is TRBJ2-1; TRBD2 matches at 12 bases. The CDR3 covers 18 residues. Losses at the gene ends were 3 bases for V and 2 bases for J; bases not matched to a gene: 8. Germline lookup yields CDR1 LNHDA and CDR2 SQIVND (reference sequence). CDR3 amino acids: CASSMTSGGSGPYNEQFF. CDR3 DNA sequence: TGTGCCAGTAGTATGACTAGCGGGGGATCGGGGCCCTACAATGAGCAGTTCTTC.

This clonotype was detected only a few times. The chain couples TRBV12-3 or TRBV12-4 to TRBJ2-7; TRBD1 might be the D (6 bases). This CDR3 is built from 13 residues. V lost 3 bases and J 2 bases, leaving 8 bases between the germline ends. Written as DNA, the CDR3 is TGTGCCAGCAGTTTGGACAGCGCCTACGAGCAGTACGTC. Protein: CASSLDSAYEQYV.